Below are 20 T cell receptor beta chains sequenced from a single sample in a study of control samples from healthy donors and cancer patients. Clones were sequenced by immunoSEQ multiplex PCR, and TCRdb holds only the in-frame ones, with some missing. The sample has around 130,000 clones, over 75% seen once; the top ten hold about 3.2%. The material sequenced was blood. The receptors shown here come from a man in his fifties or sixties in good health.

This CDR3 reads CASSQVGAADTQYF. For the CDR3, the DNA is TGCGCCAGCAGCCAAGTGGGGGCGGCAGATACGCAGTATTTT. The V gene is TRBV4-1, the J gene TRBJ2-3; TRBD1 might be the D (6 bases). V was cut by 1 base and J by 4 bases, with 9 bases left in between. Germline V gene data show CDR1 as MGHRA and CDR2 as YSYEKL. There are 14 residues in the CDR3.

This clone showed up just a few times. The chain recombines TRBV11-2 with TRBJ1-1; perhaps TRBD1 as D (6 bases). This CDR3 has 14 amino acids. Deletions cut 5 bases from V and 2 bases from J, with 12 bases between. The V gene's germline CDR1 is SGHAT and CDR2 FQNNGV. CDR3 in DNA: TGTGCCAGCAGCCCCCCGGACAGTAACACTGAAGCTTTCTTT. Protein product: CASSPPDSNTEAFF.

This clone was picked up one time. The genes are TRBV3-1 (or the pseudogene TRBV3-2) and TRBJ2-7; 8 nucleotides align to TRBD2. V shed 0 bases and J 3 bases; nucleotides not matched to a gene: 7. The CDR3 contains 16 residues. CDR1 is LGHDT, CDR2 YNNKEL, per germline (reference sequence). CDR3 sequence: CASSQDHSGGSYEQYF. Written as DNA, the CDR3 is TGTGCCAGCAGCCAAGATCACTCGGGGGGGAGCTACGAGCAGTACTTC.

This chain joins TRBV9 and TRBJ1-6; D may be TRBD1 (5 bases). Per the germline V gene, CDR1 is SGDLS and CDR2 is YYNGEE. V gave up 8 bases and J gave up 12 bases, with 18 bases separating them. The CDR3 covers 13 residues. CDR3 amino acids: CARGRELMGPLHF. The CDR3 bases are TGTGCCAGGGGCAGGGAGCTTATGGGACCCCTCCACTTT.

The chain is built from TRBV6-6 and TRBJ1-3; D uncertain. This CDR3 has 14 residues. The germline V and J ends were trimmed by 8 bases and 0 bases, with 11 bases remaining between them. Germline loops: CDR1 MNHNY, CDR2 SVGAGI (reference sequence). CDR3 protein: CASGESLSGNTIYF. CDR3 bases: TGTGCCAGCGGAGAATCCCTCTCTGGAAACACCATATATTTT.

The rearrangement joins TRBV6-1 to TRBJ2-3; tentatively, D is TRBD1 or TRBD2 (5 bases each). CDR3 length: 17 residues. V dropped 2 bases and J dropped 1 base, with 16 bases sitting between them. Per the germline V gene, CDR1 is MNHNS and CDR2 is SASEGT. This CDR3 reads CASSEFGSGLGTDTQYF. The CDR3 nucleotides are TGTGCCAGCAGTGAATTTGGGTCGGGGCTTGGCACAGATACGCAGTATTTT.

The rearrangement uses TRBV29-1 and TRBJ2-5, with 7 nucleotides matching TRBD2. Germline-derived CDR1 and CDR2 are SQVTM and ANQGSEA. The CDR3 is 12 amino acids. Trimming at V came to 4 bases and at J to 7 bases, leaving 6 bases not matched to a gene. CDR3 sequence reads: CSVGGGAATQYF. In nucleotides, the CDR3 is TGCAGCGTTGGGGGAGGGGCAGCGACCCAGTACTTC.

The gene calls are TRBV12-3 or TRBV12-4 and TRBJ1-2, with TRBD1 matching 8 bases. This CDR3 contains 13 residues. J lost 2 bases, V lost 6 bases, and 2 bases had no gene match. The CDR3 DNA follows: TGTGCCAGCAGGAGGACAGGGAACTATGGCTACACCTTC. Translated, it gives CASRRTGNYGYTF.

The chain employs TRBV2 and TRBJ1-1; weak D call: TRBD1 (6 bases). The CDR3 spans 15 residues. CDR1 and CDR2 (germline): SNHLY, FYNNEI. The V end lost 5 bases, the J end lost 1 base, and 14 bases lay between the germline ends. CDR3: CASSSHRGPNTEAFF. In DNA form, the CDR3 reads TGTGCCAGCAGTTCCCATCGGGGGCCGAACACTGAAGCTTTCTTT.

The chain links TRBV4-1 to TRBJ2-7; 8 bases fit TRBD2. V was pared by 3 bases and J by 0 bases, with 4 bases of the junction left unmatched. CDR1 and CDR2 (germline): MGHRA, YSYEKL. The CDR3 contains 15 residues. The CDR3 DNA reads TGCGCCAGCAGCCAGTTACTAGCGGCCTCCTACGAGCAGTACTTC. It encodes CASSQLLAASYEQYF.

The chain has TRBV28 and TRBJ2-7; D is unresolved. CDR1 MDHEN and CDR2 SYDVKM come from the germline V gene. The CDR3 runs to 13 residues. The V and J ends lost 5 bases and 2 bases respectively, with 10 bases between them. CDR3 coding DNA: TGTGCCAGCAGTCGCAGGACCCCCTACGAGCAGTACTTC. This gives the protein CASSRRTPYEQYF.

This clone was seen only once. The CDR3 region is CASSPSLAGDLYEQYF. The CDR3 DNA sequence: TGTGCCAGCAGCCCATCTCTAGCGGGGGATTTGTACGAGCAGTACTTC. The chain combines TRBV9 with TRBJ2-7; 10 positions agree with TRBD2. V gave up 4 bases and J gave up 4 bases; unmatched junction bases: 11. From germline, CDR1 is SGDLS and CDR2 YYNGEE. The CDR3 is made up of 16 amino acids.

J is TRBJ2-1 and V is TRBV6-5, with no clear D. The V and J ends lost 6 bases and 0 bases respectively, with 12 bases between them. Germline CDR1 is MNHEY and CDR2 is SVGAGI. The CDR3 sequence is 15 residues long. In DNA, the CDR3 is TGTGCCAGCAGGGCCCAGAGCAGCTCCTACAATGAGCAGTTCTTC. Its translation: CASRAQSSSYNEQFF.

The rearrangement links TRBV10-3 to TRBJ1-5, with D perhaps TRBD1 (5 bases). The V gene lost 1 base and the J gene lost 2 bases, with 12 bases spanning the gap. Germline V lookup: CDR1 ENHRY, CDR2 SYGVKD. The CDR3 is 16 residues long. The CDR3 region is CAISEFVGAGNQPQHF. CDR3 coding DNA: TGTGCCATCAGTGAGTTCGTAGGGGCCGGCAATCAGCCCCAGCATTTT.

V and J are TRBV6-4 and TRBJ1-6, with 7 positions matching TRBD1. Germline loops: CDR1 MRHNA, CDR2 SNTAGT. The CDR3 loop spans 14 amino acids. Trimming removed 5 bases from V and 7 bases from J; junction bases left unmatched: 5. The CDR3 coding sequence is TGTGCCAGCAGTAGAGGGGGCGTAAATTCACCCCTCCACTTT. This sequence encodes CASSRGGVNSPLHF.

The gene calls are TRBV25-1 and TRBJ2-3; no reliable D call. The V gene lost 1 base and the J gene lost 6 bases, with 8 bases spanning the gap. The V gene's germline CDR1 is MGHDK and CDR2 SYGVNS. CDR3 length: 13 amino acids. The CDR3 region has the DNA TGTGCCAGCAGTGAATCAGTAGTCGATACGCAGTATTTT. Translated, it gives CASSESVVDTQYF.

On this clone itself: The same CDR3 arises from other DNA sequences in this sample as well. The chain links TRBV7-3 to TRBJ2-3, with D unresolved. Trimming took off 5 bases at V and 5 bases at J, with 8 bases between the two ends. The CDR3 runs 12 residues. Per germline, CDR1 SGHTA and CDR2 FQGTGA. CDR3 sequence reads: CASSPSGDTQYF. The CDR3 nucleotides are TGTGCCAGCAGCCCGAGTGGAGATACGCAGTATTTT.

The chain uses TRBV10-3 and TRBJ1-3; TRBD1 is a possible D gene (6 bases). Germline CDR1 ENHRY, CDR2 SYGVKD. Trimming stripped 10 bases from V and 0 bases from J, with 16 bases between. The CDR3 runs to 15 residues. The CDR3 region is CASGQHQSSGNTIYF. The CDR3 bases are TGTGCCAGTGGACAGCACCAAAGCTCTGGAAACACCATATATTTT.

The genes are TRBV5-1 and TRBJ2-1; 10 nucleotides match TRBD2. This CDR3 spans 16 amino acids. Germline-derived CDR1 and CDR2 are SGHRS and YFSETQ. V gave up 6 bases and J gave up 8 bases; unmatched junction bases: 14. The CDR3 DNA follows: TGCGCCAGCACTTTGGCCTTAGCGGGGGGTTTATATGAGCAGTTCTTC. Protein product: CASTLALAGGLYEQFF.

The chain links TRBV19 to TRBJ1-4; 7 nucleotides line up with TRBD1. The CDR3 covers 14 residues. V was pared by 8 bases and J by 6 bases, with 9 bases of the junction left unmatched. Germline V CDR1 and CDR2: LNHDA, SQIVND (reference sequence). The DNA of the CDR3 is TGTGCCAGTGGGGACAGCCAGACGTATGAAAAACTGTTTTTT. Its translation is CASGDSQTYEKLFF.